This T cell receptor beta chain came from a study of blood T cell repertoires in COVID-19. About the study: The cDNA or gDNA used as material had been derived from T cells, B-cell-depleted T cells, or PBMCs.

Across about two dozen US areas, participants ranged in age from 18 to 89 years. Two negative PCRs, clearance, or symptom resolution characterized the recovered Cohort 3 donors. As originally analysed: From reference gene primer amplification, estimates of nucleated cell counts were derived. Using immunoSEQ multiplex PCR, the repertoire was profiled, and TCRdb retains in-frame clones only, with some absent. For V, J and clone size, that table is used; D and trimming come from the DNA. Of roughly 250,000 clones in the sample, 80% to 95% were seen once. The TCR was taken from a woman aged 18 to 35 who had recovered from COVID-19. The sample was PBMCs or T cells enriched from blood (not recorded which).

This chain's CDR3 is CASSSTGANTGELFF. The DNA for the CDR3 is TGTGCCAGCAGCTCGACAGGAGCGAACACCGGGGAGCTGTTTTTT. This chain uses TRBV7-9 with TRBJ2-2; tentatively, D is TRBD1 (6 bases). From germline, CDR1 is SEHNR and CDR2 FQNEAQ (reference sequence). V was trimmed by 4 bases and J by 0 bases, leaving 9 bases between them. This CDR3 has 15 amino acids.